Detailed here is one TCR beta chain. Clones were read by immunoSEQ multiplex PCR, and TCRdb kept only the in-frame ones, dropping some. The table includes almost 400,000 clones, around 87% detected once. Trimming pared 5 bases from V and 0 bases from J, leaving 11 bases between. CDR1 and CDR2 from the germline V gene are SGHRS and YFSETQ. The CDR3 runs to 14 residues. The source of the sample is a study of blood T cell repertoires in COVID-19. Study in general: Sample material is recorded as cDNA or gDNA derived from T cells, B-cell-depleted T cells, or PBMCs.

The sequence was obtained from a woman younger than 45 with acute COVID-19. Source material: PBMCs or T cells enriched from blood (not recorded which). This rearrangement joins TRBV5-1 to TRBJ1-1; D not resolved. CDR3 sequence reads: CASSGSTMNTEAFF. CDR3 sequence (DNA): TGCGCCAGCAGTGGATCCACTATGAACACTGAAGCTTTCTTT.